This TCR beta chain was sequenced during a study of neurological immune-mediated disorders. Overall study context: Of the 34 patients who had multiple sclerosis, roughly 30 had the relapsing-remitting form and 3 had the secondary progressive form. Notes on the study in general: The multiple sclerosis repertoire cluster showed no association with any clinical or MRI feature. The authors stated that larger cohorts are needed.

This clonotype was seen ten or more times. Its antigen is undetermined. TCRdb reprocessed the 5' RACE reads via MiXCR and lists one record per CDR3 protein. The sample includes more than 50,000 distinct CDR3 sequences, roughly 5.5% of them seen just once. From 2 million PBMCs stored at -80 C, the unsorted libraries were generated. This TCR came from a woman in her 30s with multiple sclerosis. Sequencing was carried out using PBMCs.

The CDR3 loop is CASSQSVESFGNSPLHF. The CDR3 nucleotides read TGTGCCAGCAGCCAATCGGTGGAGTCTTTTGGTAATTCACCCCTCCACTTT. The rearrangement links TRBV16 to TRBJ1-6; D gene uncertain. This CDR3 comprises 17 residues. V lost 0 bases to trimming and J lost 6 bases, with 15 bases between them. Germline V gives CDR1 KGHSY, CDR2 FQNENV.